Listed here are 28 T cell receptor beta chains from one sample, sequenced in a study of immune heterogeneity within non-small cell lung tumors. Bulk tumor genomic DNA constituted the template, at around 610 ng per sample. Several widely spaced biopsies per primary tumor were taken during surgery. Each patient presented with untreated, newly diagnosed non-small cell lung cancer and received curative surgery. Using 32 V and 13 J primers, multiplex PCR amplified TCR beta CDR3. TCRdb itself ran the multiplex PCR reads through MiXCR, one entry per CDR3 protein. The sample shows about 21,000 distinct CDR3 sequences, more than 25% of them seen only once. The sequencing sample was made of lung tumor tissue. Source of these receptors: a man in his forties with non-small cell lung cancer.

This clonotype was observed a few times. The chain joins TRBV5-1 to TRBJ2-5, with 12 bases matching TRBD1. The CDR3 extends over 15 amino acids. The trim removed 0 bases at V and 5 bases at J, leaving 2 bases unmatched. Germline V lookup: CDR1 SGHRS, CDR2 YFSETQ. This CDR3 is CASSLAGQGAETQYF. In DNA, the CDR3 is TGCGCCAGCAGCTTGGCGGGACAGGGGGCGGAGACCCAGTACTTC.

The chain recombines TRBV19 with TRBJ2-1; TRBD2 agrees at 11 bases. Germline V gene lookup returns CDR1 LNHDA and CDR2 SQIVND (reference sequence). The V and J ends lost 4 bases and 7 bases, in that order; junction bases with no gene match: 6. The CDR3 extends over 15 amino acids. CDR3 DNA: TGTGCCAGTAGTAGATCTAGCGGGAGGAATAATGAGCAGTTCTTC. Translation gives CASSRSSGRNNEQFF.

The chain is built from TRBV7-8 and TRBJ2-1, with 9 bases that match TRBD1. Germline V lookup: CDR1 SGHVS, CDR2 FQNEAQ. There are 14 residues in the CDR3. Trimming cost V 5 bases and J 10 bases; bases outside gene matches: 9. CDR3 bases: TGTGCCAGCAGCCCAGACAGGGGGGAGGGCGAGCAGTTCTTC. It yields the protein CASSPDRGEGEQFF.

This clonotype is medium-sized by share. The DNA for the CDR3 is TGTGCCAGCAGTAGACTAGCGGGAAGATTTGAGCAGTTCTTC. Translating it yields CASSRLAGRFEQFF. V and J are TRBV2 and TRBJ2-1, with 11 bases lining up with TRBD2. In germline, CDR1 is SNHLY, CDR2 FYNNEI. This CDR3 has 14 residues. Germline trimming cut 5 bases from V and 9 bases from J; bases unmatched to any gene: 6.

V usage is TRBV20-1 and J usage is TRBJ1-6; D is possibly TRBD1 (5 bases). The CDR3 is 15 residues long. In germline, CDR1 is DFQATT, CDR2 SNEGSKA (reference sequence). Trimming left V 0 bases short and J 7 bases short, with 13 bases between. The CDR3 nucleotides are TGCAGTGCTAGAGACAGGGAGGGCGGCAATTCACCCCTCCACTTT. Its protein is CSARDREGGNSPLHF.

This clonotype occurred a few times. The chain recombines TRBV19 with TRBJ2-4; D might be TRBD2 (6 bases). The CDR3 runs 14 residues. Germline V CDR1 and CDR2: LNHDA, SQIVND (reference sequence). Trimming left V 6 bases short and J 8 bases short, with 17 bases between. The chain's CDR3 is CASSMGGSSHIQYF. DNA for the CDR3: TGTGCCAGTAGCATGGGAGGCTCTAGTCACATTCAGTACTTC.

The chain is built from TRBV20-1 and TRBJ1-1; possibly TRBD1 for D (5 bases). The CDR3 loop spans 14 amino acids. V lost 4 bases and J lost 1, with 13 bases in between. Germline loops: CDR1 DFQATT, CDR2 SNEGSKA (reference sequence). CDR3: CSAIGWGSNTEAFF. The CDR3 DNA follows: TGCAGTGCTATTGGGTGGGGCTCGAACACTGAAGCTTTCTTT.

The gene calls are TRBV6-1 and TRBJ1-5; 7 bases match TRBD1. This CDR3 contains 15 residues. The germline V gene encodes CDR1 MNHNS and CDR2 SASEGT. Germline trimming cut 6 bases from V and 4 bases from J; bases unmatched to any gene: 9. CDR3 bases: TGTGCCAGCAGAAGAGACAGGGCTTCTAATCAGCCCCAGCATTTT. Protein sequence: CASRRDRASNQPQHF.

This chain uses TRBV15 with TRBJ1-1; tentative D call: TRBD1 (6 bases). Deletions cut 4 bases from V and 1 base from J, with 7 bases between. The length of the CDR3 is 13 residues. The germline gives CDR1 LNHNV, CDR2 YYDKDF (reference sequence). CDR3 protein: CATSTDRNTEAFF. Written as DNA, the CDR3 is TGTGCCACCAGCACGGACAGGAACACTGAAGCTTTCTTT.

This clonotype was observed at least ten times. This chain links TRBV13 with TRBJ2-7; the match to TRBD1 covers 10 bases. Trimming cost V 7 bases and J 7 bases; bases outside gene matches: 10. The germline V gene encodes CDR1 PRHDT and CDR2 FYEKMQ (reference sequence). CDR3 length equals 14 residues. DNA for the CDR3: TGTGCCAGCACCCGGGGACAGGGGTTGAGGGAGCAGTACTTC. Amino acids: CASTRGQGLREQYF.

With respect to this clonotype: No conserved phenylalanine or tryptophan is present at the end of the CDR3, so a read error is the likely explanation. It is unclear where the CDR3 begins or ends on the DNA, so no DNA is shown, and the CDR3 is as TCRdb lists it. The CDR3 loop is CAISDNSGRLLSL. This rearrangement joins TRBV10-3 to TRBJ2-5; the table gives TRBD2 as D, unverified against the DNA. Termini included, the CDR3 measures 13 amino acids. Germline-derived CDR1 and CDR2 are ENHRY and SYGVKD.

This clonotype appeared a few times. The rearrangement links TRBV30 to TRBJ2-1; D gene ambiguous. Germline lookup yields CDR1 GTSNPN and CDR2 SVGIG (reference sequence). CDR3 length: 12 residues. V was cut by 0 bases and J by 4 bases, with 4 bases left in between. CDR3 protein: CAWSVQYNEQFF. CDR3 DNA: TGTGCCTGGAGTGTACAATACAATGAGCAGTTCTTC.

The chain couples TRBV27 to TRBJ1-1, with D perhaps matching TRBD1 (6 bases). V was shortened by 5 bases and J by 2 bases, with 9 bases between the two germline ends. The CDR3 is 13 residues long. Germline CDR1 is MNHEY and CDR2 is SMNVEV (reference sequence). The CDR3 spells CASSRQENTEAFF. For the CDR3, the DNA is TGTGCCAGCAGTCGACAGGAAAACACTGAAGCTTTCTTT.

This clonotype is medium-sized. The chain combines TRBV4-2 with TRBJ1-1, with a possible D match to TRBD1 (6 bases). Trimming pared 0 bases from V and 4 bases from J, leaving 15 bases between. The CDR3 consists of 16 residues. The germline V gene has CDR1 LGHNA and CDR2 YNFKEQ. CDR3 sequence reads: CASSQEGGTGPTEAFF. CDR3 in DNA: TGTGCCAGCAGCCAAGAAGGGGGAACAGGACCCACTGAAGCTTTCTTT.

This clonotype was observed many times. This sequence joins TRBV12-3 or TRBV12-4 and TRBJ2-2, with D perhaps matching TRBD1 or TRBD2 (5 bases each). Trimming shortened V by 3 bases and J by 4 bases, and 9 bases separated the two germline ends. This CDR3 spans 14 amino acids. The CDR3 DNA follows: TGTGCCAGCAGTTTGGGGACGATCACCGGGGAGCTGTTTTTT. Translating gives CASSLGTITGELFF.

Notes on this clonotype: With a much larger clone just one base away, this may be a read error. The V gene is TRBV6-1, the J gene TRBJ2-7, with D maybe TRBD1 (6 bases). The germline gives CDR1 MNHNS, CDR2 SASEGT. V lost 10 bases to trimming and J lost 1 base, with 14 bases between them. This CDR3 comprises 13 residues. The CDR3 loop is CAIDRIYSYEQYF. CDR3 bases: TGTGCCATCGACAGGATTTATTCCTACGAGCAGTACTTC.

V usage is TRBV12-3 or TRBV12-4 and J usage is TRBJ2-6; D is perhaps TRBD1 (6 bases). The germline V and J ends were trimmed by 6 bases and 5 bases, with 14 bases remaining between them. This CDR3 contains 15 residues. CDR3 nucleotides: TGTGCCAGCAGGAGCCAGGGGTGGCGGGCCAACGTCCTGACTTTC. Translating gives CASRSQGWRANVLTF.

The J gene is TRBJ1-1, the V gene TRBV19, with no clear D. With 2 bases removed from V and 7 bases from J, the gap between germline ends came to 14 bases. Germline values: CDR1 LNHDA, CDR2 SQIVND (reference sequence). The CDR3 totals 14 residues. In DNA, the CDR3 is TGTGCCAGTAGTATAACTATTGGGGTCGATGAAGCTTTCTTT. Translated: CASSITIGVDEAFF.

Remarks on this clonotype: At one of its ends the junction is not consistent with the germline gene, which may arise from a read error. The gene calls are TRBV15 and TRBJ1-5; D ambiguous. The germline V gene has CDR1 LNHNV and CDR2 YYDKDF (reference sequence). The CDR3 has 13 amino acids. CDR3 amino acids: CATGRDRASSQHF. DNA for the CDR3: TGTGCCACCGGCAGAGATCGGGCTTCGTCCCAGCATTTT.

This clonotype is classed as medium-sized. The chain uses TRBV7-2 and TRBJ2-7, with TRBD1 matching over 7 bases. V lost 2 bases to trimming and J lost 3 bases; unmatched junction nucleotides: 7. The CDR3 extends over 15 amino acids. CDR1 is SGHTA and CDR2 is FQGNSA in the germline V gene. CDR3 sequence: CASSLLFGDSYEQYF. CDR3 bases: TGTGCCAGCAGCTTACTTTTTGGGGACAGCTACGAGCAGTACTTC.

A single count supports this clonotype. V usage is TRBV9 and J usage is TRBJ2-6; a possible D gene is TRBD1 (6 bases). The CDR3 is 16 residues long. Germline V lookup: CDR1 SGDLS, CDR2 YYNGEE. The V end lost 4 bases, the J end lost 0 bases, and 11 bases lay between the germline ends. CDR3: CASSSDRSSGANVLTF. The DNA for the CDR3 is TGTGCCAGCAGCTCAGACAGGAGCTCTGGGGCCAACGTCCTGACTTTC. The full variable domain, in which reference TRBV9 and TRBJ2-6 provide the parts outside the CDR3, is DSGVTQTPKHLITATGQRVTLRCSPRSGDLSVYWYQQSLDQGLQFLIQYYNGEERAKGNILERFSAQQFPDLHSELNLSSLELGDSALYFCASSSDRSSGANVLTFGAGSRLTVL.

This clonotype has at least ten counts. The chain joins TRBV7-8 to TRBJ1-6; D remains unclear. The CDR3 sequence is 12 residues long. Germline CDR1 reads SGHVS; CDR2 reads FQNEAQ. The V end was cut by 3 bases, the J end by 8 bases, with 5 bases between. The CDR3 sequence: CASSFADSPLHF. CDR3 nucleotides: TGTGCCAGCAGCTTTGCGGATTCACCCCTCCACTTT.

The chain couples TRBV4-2 to TRBJ2-3; 7 positions match TRBD2. Looked up from germline, CDR1 is LGHNA and CDR2 is YNFKEQ. The CDR3 covers 15 residues. V lost 2 bases to trimming and J lost 8 bases; unmatched junction nucleotides: 10. The CDR3 coding sequence is TGTGCCAGCAGCCAATATGCGGGAGATTGGAGTACGCAGTATTTT. Translated, it gives CASSQYAGDWSTQYF.

Concerning this clonotype itself: A much larger clone differs from this one at a single base, so this may be a read error. The rearrangement uses TRBV20-1 and TRBJ2-7, with 14 bases aligning to TRBD2. In germline, CDR1 is DFQATT, CDR2 SNEGSKA (reference sequence). This CDR3 contains 15 residues. V lost 6 bases, J lost 7 bases, and 11 bases stayed unmatched. DNA of the CDR3: TGCAGTGCAGCCGGGACTAGCGGGAGCTTGTGTGAGCAGTACTTC. Its protein is CSAAGTSGSLCEQYF.

This clonotype was detected a few times. The chain links TRBV4-3 to TRBJ1-1, with D perhaps TRBD1 (5 bases). The V end was cut by 0 bases, the J end by 1 base, with 9 bases between. The CDR3 sequence is 15 residues long. Germline V CDR1 and CDR2: LGHNA, YSLEER. The CDR3, as DNA: TGCGCCAGCAGCCAAGAAAGGGGAGGGAACACTGAAGCTTTCTTT. As protein: CASSQERGGNTEAFF.

This clonotype was recorded a few times. The chain couples TRBV24-1 to TRBJ1-1; D is ambiguous. In germline, CDR1 is KGHDR, CDR2 SFDVKD. The CDR3 is 11 residues long. V lost 8 bases, J lost 1 base, and 4 bases lay in between. As DNA, the CDR3 is TGTGCCACCATGGGGAACACTGAAGCTTTCTTT. Its protein is CATMGNTEAFF.

The J gene is TRBJ2-1, the V gene TRBV11-3, with 7 bases fitting TRBD2. This CDR3 comprises 16 residues. Germline V lookup: CDR1 SGHNT, CDR2 YENEEA. With 1 base clipped from V and 7 bases from J, the junction kept 10 bases outside the gene matches. As DNA, the CDR3 is TGTGCCAGCAGCTTAGCCTCGGGCGGGAGTAAGAATGAGCAGTTCTTC. Protein product: CASSLASGGSKNEQFF.

This clonotype turned up a few times. This sequence joins TRBV3-1 and TRBJ1-1, with D uncertain. Between the trimmed V and J ends, which lost 4 bases and 5 bases, there was a span of 20 bases. This CDR3 contains 16 residues. The V gene's germline CDR1 is LGHDT and CDR2 YNNKEL (reference sequence). CDR3 DNA: TGTGCCAGCAGCCCTCTTATCGGGCATCGGGGAACTGAAGCTTTCTTT. It is translated as CASSPLIGHRGTEAFF.